The next 10 T cell receptor beta chains were all read from a single sample in a study of shared clonotypes between healthy human individuals. TCRdb's table, derived via immunoSEQ multiplex PCR, lists solely in-frame clones and lacks some. The data show some 2,400,000 clones, almost 96% seen once. The sequencing sample was made of naive CD4+ T cells sorted from blood. Subset specified: CD45RA+ positively selected. The receptor source for this set is a man younger than 35 in good health.

V and J are TRBV19 and TRBJ1-2; D unresolved. V was pared by 3 bases and J by 4 bases, with 15 bases between. The CDR3 has 15 residues. From germline, CDR1 is LNHDA and CDR2 SQIVND (reference sequence). The CDR3 region is CASSMVPVVGYGYTF. In nucleotides, the CDR3 is TGTGCCAGTAGTATGGTGCCCGTCGTAGGCTATGGCTACACCTTC.

V usage is TRBV28 and J usage is TRBJ1-5; 8 bases agree with TRBD1. CDR1 MDHEN and CDR2 SYDVKM come from the germline V gene. With 7 bases clipped from V and 2 bases from J, the junction kept 7 bases outside the gene matches. The CDR3 totals 15 residues. Here the CDR3 reads CASTSQGAGNQPQHF. For the CDR3, the DNA is TGTGCCAGCACCTCCCAGGGGGCAGGCAATCAGCCCCAGCATTTT. The whole variable domain, remainder taken from reference TRBV28 and TRBJ1-5, is DVKVTQSSRYLVKRTGEKVFLECVQDMDHENMFWYRQDPGLGLRLIYFSYDVKMKEKGDIPEGYSVSREKKERFSLILESASTNQTSMYLCASTSQGAGNQPQHFGDGTRLSIL.

This clone was detected only once. This chain joins TRBV5-1 and TRBJ1-3; unclear D gene. V lost 0 bases and J 2 bases, leaving 6 bases between the germline ends. This CDR3 has 14 residues. The germline CDR1 and CDR2 sequences are SGHRS and YFSETQ. CDR3 nucleotide sequence: TGCGCCAGCAGCTTGGACGGGACTGGAAACACCATATATTTT. Protein product: CASSLDGTGNTIYF.

V gene TRBV30 combines with J gene TRBJ2-7, with D tentatively TRBD2 (6 bases). CDR1 is GTSNPN and CDR2 is SVGIG in the germline V gene (reference sequence). This CDR3 region has 17 residues. The germline V and J ends were trimmed by 0 bases and 0 bases, with 18 bases remaining between them. CDR3 bases: TGTGCCTGGAGTGTAAGGAGGGCTGAACTGCGCTCCTACGAGCAGTACTTC. Its translation: CAWSVRRAELRSYEQYF.

The CDR3 reads CASSFISGLSTGELFF. CDR3 bases: TGTGCCAGCAGCTTCATCTCAGGGCTTAGCACCGGGGAGCTGTTTTTT. The chain employs TRBV7-9 and TRBJ2-2; possibly TRBD1 for D (5 bases). Germline V gene lookup returns CDR1 SEHNR and CDR2 FQNEAQ (reference sequence). The CDR3 loop spans 16 amino acids. V dropped 3 bases and J dropped 4 bases, with 15 bases sitting between them.

The V call is TRBV6-5, the J call TRBJ2-7; no clear D gene. The CDR3 is made up of 16 amino acids. Germline CDR1 reads MNHEY; CDR2 reads SVGAGI. V lost 0 bases to trimming and J lost 3 bases, with 15 bases between them. The CDR3, as DNA: TGTGCCAGCAGTTACTCGGTGGTGGACCCTCTCTACGAGCAGTACTTC. This encodes CASSYSVVDPLYEQYF.

V is TRBV5-6 and J is TRBJ1-4; 9 positions agree with TRBD1. From germline, CDR1 is SGHDT and CDR2 YYEEEE. The junction had 6 bases not matched to a gene; V was cut back by 4 bases and J by 5 bases. The CDR3 is 15 amino acids. CDR3 sequence (DNA): TGTGCCAGCAGCGTCCCGGGACAGGGAAATGAAAAACTGTTTTTT. Encoded protein: CASSVPGQGNEKLFF. The whole variable domain, filled in from reference TRBV5-6 and TRBJ1-4, reads DAGVTQSPTHLIKTRGQQVTLRCSPKSGHDTVSWYQQALGQGPQFIFQYYEEEERQRGNFPDRFSGHQFPNYSSELNVNALLLGDSALYLCASSVPGQGNEKLFFGSGTQLSVL.

The rearrangement links TRBV9 to TRBJ2-1, with TRBD1 matching over 9 bases. V shed 3 bases and J 0 bases; nucleotides not matched to a gene: 7. The CDR3 spans 17 residues. CDR1 SGDLS and CDR2 YYNGEE come from the germline V gene. The CDR3 is CASSGRDRVGSYNEQFF. The CDR3 DNA follows: TGTGCCAGCAGCGGCCGGGACAGGGTAGGCTCCTACAATGAGCAGTTCTTC. Full variable domain (missing parts from reference TRBV9 and TRBJ2-1): DSGVTQTPKHLITATGQRVTLRCSPRSGDLSVYWYQQSLDQGLQFLIQYYNGEERAKGNILERFSAQQFPDLHSELNLSSLELGDSALYFCASSGRDRVGSYNEQFFGPGTRLTVL.

J is TRBJ2-1 and V is TRBV30; 10 nucleotides agree with TRBD2. CDR3 length: 16 amino acids. Per the germline V gene, CDR1 is GTSNPN and CDR2 is SVGIG (reference sequence). J was trimmed by 5 bases and V by 4 bases; bases with no gene match: 11. CDR3 protein: CAWTKAAGGPNNEQFF. The CDR3 coding sequence is TGTGCCTGGACCAAAGCAGCGGGGGGGCCGAACAATGAGCAGTTCTTC.

With respect to this clone: This same CDR3 is encoded by further DNA sequences in the sample. The V gene is TRBV7-3, the J gene TRBJ2-2; D may correspond to TRBD1 or TRBD2 (5 bases each). V gave up 0 bases and J gave up 3 bases, with 5 bases separating them. There are 14 residues in the CDR3. Per the germline V gene, CDR1 is SGHTA and CDR2 is FQGTGA. The CDR3, as DNA: TGTGCCAGCAGCTTAACGGGGGACACCGGGGAGCTGTTTTTT. The encoded protein is CASSLTGDTGELFF. Together with reference TRBV7-3 and TRBJ2-2, the CDR3 gives the full variable domain: GAGVSQTPSNKVTEKGKYVELRCDPISGHTALYWYRQSLGQGPEFLIYFQGTGAADDSGLPNDRFFAVRPEGSVSTLKIQRTERGDSAVYLCASSLTGDTGELFFGEGSRLTVL.